The 10 T cell receptor beta chains below come from one sample, sequenced in a study of shared clonotypes between healthy human individuals. Naive-designated CD8 cells lacked CD45RO, were positively enriched for CCR7, and omitted terminally differentiated effector memory CD45RA+ cells. TCRdb keeps only in-frame clones here, not all; method: immunoSEQ multiplex PCR. Of about 2,200,000 clones listed, more than 85% are singletons. The sequencing sample was made of naive CD8+ T cells from PBMCs. Receptor source: a man younger than 35 in good health. Some clones in this sample may be carry-over from other donors' samples.

The chain couples TRBV4-1 to TRBJ1-4; no reliable D call. The germline V and J ends were trimmed by 4 bases and 8 bases, with 8 bases remaining between them. CDR1 MGHRA and CDR2 YSYEKL come from the germline V gene. The CDR3 is 12 amino acids. The CDR3 loop reads CASSPEREKLFF. The CDR3 DNA reads as TGCGCCAGCAGCCCCGAACGGGAAAAACTGTTTTTT.

CDR3 in DNA: TGTGCCAGCAGCGCGATGGGGGGGGACCTCTACGAGCAGTACTTC. Encoded protein: CASSAMGGDLYEQYF. The chain joins TRBV9 to TRBJ2-7; 7 bases match TRBD2. Germline values: CDR1 SGDLS, CDR2 YYNGEE. The CDR3 totals 15 residues. Losses at the gene ends were 3 bases for V and 3 bases for J; bases not matched to a gene: 9.

V usage is TRBV30 and J usage is TRBJ2-1, with TRBD1 as a possible D gene (5 bases). The CDR3 contains 14 residues. Trimming left V 4 bases short and J 10 bases short, with 20 bases between. Germline loops: CDR1 GTSNPN, CDR2 SVGIG (reference sequence). CDR3 DNA: TGTGCCTGGAATTTTAGGGCAGGGCACGTCGAGCAGTTCTTC. This sequence encodes CAWNFRAGHVEQFF.

This clone occurred once. This sequence joins TRBV28 and TRBJ1-1; D remains ambiguous. Germline-derived CDR1 and CDR2 are MDHEN and SYDVKM. This CDR3 is built from 12 residues. Trimming stripped 1 base from V and 6 bases from J, with 6 bases between. CDR3 sequence: CASSLFLSEAFF. DNA of the CDR3: TGTGCCAGCAGTTTATTTCTATCTGAAGCTTTCTTT.

The chain joins TRBV7-9 to TRBJ2-5; 9 positions match TRBD1. V shed 3 bases, J shed 5 bases, and the junction held 10 bases outside the gene matches. The CDR3 is made up of 16 amino acids. Germline V gives CDR1 SEHNR, CDR2 FQNEAQ (reference sequence). For the CDR3, the DNA is TGTGCCAGCAGCTTGCCCCGGGACAGGGTTGATGAGACCCAGTACTTC. The encoded protein is CASSLPRDRVDETQYF.

J is TRBJ2-7 and V is TRBV11-2; 7 nucleotides match TRBD1. Germline V gene lookup returns CDR1 SGHAT and CDR2 FQNNGV. V trimming: 1 base; J trimming: 1 base; junction bases outside the gene matches: 10. This CDR3 has 17 residues. The CDR3 DNA sequence: TGTGCCAGCAGCTTAGGGACAGGATGGAGTGAGTCCTACGAGCAGTACTTC. It is translated as CASSLGTGWSESYEQYF.

The rearrangement uses TRBV16 and TRBJ2-7, with D perhaps TRBD2 (5 bases). This CDR3 comprises 14 residues. V was pared by 4 bases and J by 1 base, with 11 bases between. CDR1 is KGHSY, CDR2 FQNENV, per germline. Written as DNA, the CDR3 is TGTGCCAGCAGCCCTTGGTCGGGATCCTACGAGCAGTACTTC. Translating gives CASSPWSGSYEQYF.

The rearrangement uses TRBV5-4 and TRBJ1-3; a possible D gene is TRBD1 (5 bases). Germline V CDR1 and CDR2: SGHNT, YYREEE (reference sequence). V was trimmed by 0 bases and J by 2 bases, leaving 9 bases between them. This CDR3 comprises 15 residues. CDR3 residues: CASSLDRLPGNTIYF. The DNA of the CDR3 is TGTGCCAGCAGCTTGGACAGGCTTCCTGGAAACACCATATATTTT.

The chain employs TRBV4-1 and TRBJ1-5; D ambiguous. V was cut by 0 bases and J by 7 bases, with 7 bases left in between. The CDR3 sequence is 13 residues long. From germline, CDR1 is MGHRA and CDR2 YSYEKL. CDR3 bases: TGCGCCAGCAGCCAAGAGGCGCCCCAGCCCCAGCATTTT. Protein sequence: CASSQEAPQPQHF.

The V and J genes are TRBV13 and TRBJ2-7; 7 positions agree with TRBD1. V dropped 6 bases and J dropped 2; count of bases not matched to a gene: 7. The CDR3 runs to 14 residues. Per germline, CDR1 PRHDT and CDR2 FYEKMQ (reference sequence). This CDR3 is CASSPPGTAYEQYF. In DNA, the CDR3 is TGTGCCAGCAGTCCTCCCGGGACAGCCTACGAGCAGTACTTC. Variable domain in full (rest from reference TRBV13 and TRBJ2-7): AAGVIQSPRHLIKEKRETATLKCYPIPRHDTVYWYQQGPGQDPQFLISFYEKMQSDKGSIPDRFSAQQFSDYHSELNMSSLELGDSALYFCASSPPGTAYEQYFGPGTRLTVT.